The entry that follows covers one T cell receptor (beta chain) sequence. The antigen it recognizes is unknown. No much larger clone is present one base from it, and per-base qualities are unavailable. Using the deep immunoSEQ assay, TCR CDR3 regions were amplified from genomic DNA by multiplex PCR. For each cell subset, the extracted genomic DNA was distributed evenly across all wells of several immunoSEQ 96-well plates, and each plate served as one replicate. For sorted subsets, roughly 200 ng genomic DNA, equal to 30,000 or so T cell genomes, was loaded into each replicate PCR. Purified libraries were measured with a Qubit 3.0 fluorometer, size-checked on a Bioanalyzer 2100, and measured again with the KAPA Library Quantification kit. Every immunoSEQ 96-well plate was sequenced on a separate single-read 150-cycle Illumina NextSeq 550 flow cell. Processing in the source paper ran as follows. Because the immunoSEQ output held only junctional sequences and lacked quality scores, the filtering could not match the filtering applied to full-length reads. To assign V/J genes and CDR3, sequences were annotated using PyIR, a Python wrapper for IgBLAST v1.9, with IMGT germline references. Reads with weak V/J assignments (E-value above 1e-6), missing CDR3, stop codons, out-of-frame junctions, or ambiguous translated residues were removed. V3J clonotypes were defined as sequences sharing an identical inferred V gene, J gene, and CDR3 amino acid sequence. To compute the percentage overlap between repertoires, the number of shared unique clonotypes was divided by the size of the smaller repertoire. RTK rarefaction, the Chao1 estimator, and Recon v2.1 estimates of unobserved clonotypes were used to assess repertoire richness. For all TCRbeta clonotypes obtained by the gDNA method from four donors, generation probabilities were computed with OLGA. Not all clones reach the TCRdb copy of this immuneACCESS table, which keeps in-frame sequences only. Checked studies attribute under half of the gap to unresolved V genes and leave the rest unexplained. The DNA was the basis for D and trimming; V, J and clone size are from that table. Here the sample has over 1.4 million clones; around 95% occur a single time. The ten top clones hold over 1% of the sample.

The sample originates from a study of shared clonotypes between healthy human individuals (dated by TCRdb to about 2020). With regard to the full study: Two women and a few men aged 18 to 49 years were included in the cohort. Per donor, three plates each were used for CD4 naive and CD4 memory, two for CD8 naive, and one for CD8 memory. The study deeply sequenced blood TCR repertoires of about 5 healthy adults to estimate repertoire size and the extent of clonotype sharing between individuals. Different laboratories and diverse techniques were used to prepare libraries and sequence TCR repertoires, to increase sequencing depth and limit assay-specific biases. Between about 0.85 and 8.9 billion PBMCs per donor were obtained by leukapheresis. Summary of the overall study and its limitations: Estimated clonotype richness was generally larger for naive than for memory subsets. Because the study included a small number of donors, the genetic and exposure-history diversity represented was limited. Sampling was restricted to blood, and TCR repertoires in tissues likely differ from the TCR repertoires found in blood. Based on pairwise subsampling, the degree of clonotype sharing among donors was expected to be affected by sequencing depth. Compared with non-shared clonotypes, clonotypes shared by all four sorted-subset donors had higher generation probabilities. Even with the large sequencing depth, rarefaction of the sorted-subset datasets indicated that sequencing was incomplete. About 5% of naive CD4, 3% to 4% of naive CD8, about 2.4% of memory CD4, and about 0.4% of memory CD8 clonotypes were shared across a few donors.

Donors were healthy HIV-negative adults with no recently reported acute infections or vaccinations. Every donor was a Caucasian adult residing in Nashville, Tennessee, USA. CD4+ T cells were enriched through magnetic negative selection, after which naive cells were positively selected on CD45RA and the remaining negative fraction served as the memory subset. Blood was obtained by leukapheresis, after which PBMCs were separated by Ficoll-Histopaque density gradient centrifugation and cryopreserved in liquid nitrogen vapor phase. Analytical flow cytometry was used to check the purity and quantity of each magnetically sorted T cell population. Genomic DNA was isolated from every sorted fraction and measured by UV absorbance on a Nanodrop 2000c. The TCR was taken from a man aged 25-45 years in good health. Material: naive CD4+ T cells sorted from blood. The cell subset or site tag for this specimen amounts to: CD45RA+ positively selected.

The bases are TGTGCCAGCAGTGAAGCGCTCCGGACCACTGAAGCTTTCTTT. It translates to CASSEALRTTEAFF. The V and J genes are TRBV2 and TRBJ1-1; no confident D gene assignment can be made. Trimming takes 0 bases from V and 4 bases from J, and the germline ends sit 9 bases apart. From the germline V gene, CDR1 is SNHLY and CDR2 is FYNNEI. CDR3 length: 14 amino acids, cysteine to phenylalanine. Only the CDR3 portion is preserved as DNA: 42 bases, with reading frame beginning at the first base.